This T cell receptor beta chain was documented in a study of blood T cell repertoires in COVID-19. At the level of the study: Sample material is recorded as cDNA or gDNA derived from T cells, B-cell-depleted T cells, or PBMCs.

Germline lookup yields CDR1 MNHEY and CDR2 SVGEGT. V was pared by 6 bases and J by 6 bases, with 8 bases between. The CDR3 runs 11 residues. In the authors' methods: Reference gene primers were amplified, and this amplification served to estimate nucleated cell counts. Assay: immunoSEQ multiplex PCR; the TCRdb copy retains only in-frame clones and omits some. From that table come the V and J calls and clone size; the DNA was used to work out D and trimming. This repertoire shows 200,000 to 300,000 clones, 88% found once; its top ten account for approximately 0.7%. The sequence derives from a human donor in a cohort sampled during active COVID-19. V and J are TRBV6-2 or TRBV6-3 and TRBJ1-1, with a possible D match to TRBD1 (6 bases). Sequencing used peripheral blood. The DNA for the CDR3 is TGTGCCAGCAGCCAGGGGCCTGAAGCTTTCTTT. Translation gives CASSQGPEAFF.